This T cell receptor (beta chain) was sequenced in a study of blood T cell repertoires in COVID-19. Study information: Sites across the United States, Italy and Spain contributed samples from acute and convalescent COVID-19. The cDNA or gDNA used as material had been derived from T cells, B-cell-depleted T cells, or PBMCs.

The ends lost 10 bases at V and 5 bases at J; junction bases unmatched: 10. The CDR3 is made up of 16 amino acids. The germline V gene has CDR1 LNHDA and CDR2 SQIVND (reference sequence). Original processing methods: By means of reference gene primer amplification, nucleated cell counts were estimated. The data were produced by immunoSEQ multiplex PCR, yet TCRdb's version contains in-frame clones alone and is incomplete. From that table come the V and J calls and clone size; the DNA was used to work out D and trimming. The data hold approximately 220,000 clones, with 85% to 90% observed a single time.

The V gene is TRBV19, the J gene TRBJ2-3, with 15 bases aligning to TRBD2. The source is a man aged 55 to 70 with acute or convalescent COVID-19. The sequencing sample was made of peripheral blood. The CDR3 sequence: CATQGLAGGRVDTQYF. For the CDR3, the DNA is TGTGCCACCCAAGGACTAGCGGGGGGGCGAGTAGATACGCAGTATTTT.